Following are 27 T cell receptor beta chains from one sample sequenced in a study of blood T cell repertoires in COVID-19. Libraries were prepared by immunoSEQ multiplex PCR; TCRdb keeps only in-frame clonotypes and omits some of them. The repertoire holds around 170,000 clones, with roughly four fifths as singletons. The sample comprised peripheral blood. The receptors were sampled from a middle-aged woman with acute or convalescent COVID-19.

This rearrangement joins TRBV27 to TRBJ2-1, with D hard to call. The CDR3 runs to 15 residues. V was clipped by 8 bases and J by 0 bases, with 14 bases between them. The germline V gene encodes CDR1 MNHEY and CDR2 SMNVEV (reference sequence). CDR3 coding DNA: TGTGCCAGCGGCAACCCTAGGAGCTCCTACAATGAGCAGTTCTTC. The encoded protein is CASGNPRSSYNEQFF.

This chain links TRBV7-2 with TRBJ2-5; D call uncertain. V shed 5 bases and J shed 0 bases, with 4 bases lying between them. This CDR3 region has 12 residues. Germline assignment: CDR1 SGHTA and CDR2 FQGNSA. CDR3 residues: CASSANQETQYF. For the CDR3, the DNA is TGTGCCAGCAGCGCGAACCAAGAGACCCAGTACTTC. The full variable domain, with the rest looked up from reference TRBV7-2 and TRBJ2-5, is GAGVSQSPSNKVTEKGKDVELRCDPISGHTALYWYRQSLGQGLEFLIYFQGNSAPDKSGLPSDRFSAERTGGSVSTLTIQRTQQEDSAVYLCASSANQETQYFGPGTRLLVL.

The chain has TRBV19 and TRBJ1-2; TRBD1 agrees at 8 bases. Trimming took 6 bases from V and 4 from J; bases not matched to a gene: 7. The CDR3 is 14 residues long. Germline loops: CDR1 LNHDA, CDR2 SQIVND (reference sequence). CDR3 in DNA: TGTGCCAGTAGGCGGACAGGGAGATTCTATGGCTACACCTTC. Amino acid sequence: CASRRTGRFYGYTF.

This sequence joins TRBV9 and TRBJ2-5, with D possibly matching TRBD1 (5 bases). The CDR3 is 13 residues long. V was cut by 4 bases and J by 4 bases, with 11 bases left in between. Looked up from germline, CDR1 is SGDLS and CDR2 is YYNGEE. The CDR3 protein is CASSPRASETQYF. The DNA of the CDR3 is TGTGCCAGCAGCCCCAGGGCTTCAGAGACCCAGTACTTC.

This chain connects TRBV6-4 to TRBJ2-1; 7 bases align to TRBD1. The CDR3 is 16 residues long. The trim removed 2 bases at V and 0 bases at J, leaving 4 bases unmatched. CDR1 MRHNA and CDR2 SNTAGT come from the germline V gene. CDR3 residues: CASSDGQVSSYNEQFF. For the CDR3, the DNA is TGTGCCAGCAGTGACGGACAGGTGAGCTCCTACAATGAGCAGTTCTTC.

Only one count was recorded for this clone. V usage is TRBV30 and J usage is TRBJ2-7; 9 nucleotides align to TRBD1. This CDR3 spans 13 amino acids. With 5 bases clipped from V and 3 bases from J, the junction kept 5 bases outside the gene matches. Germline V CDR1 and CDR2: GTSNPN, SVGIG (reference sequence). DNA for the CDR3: TGTGCCTGGGCGGGGACAGGGATCTACGAGCAGTACTTC. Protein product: CAWAGTGIYEQYF.

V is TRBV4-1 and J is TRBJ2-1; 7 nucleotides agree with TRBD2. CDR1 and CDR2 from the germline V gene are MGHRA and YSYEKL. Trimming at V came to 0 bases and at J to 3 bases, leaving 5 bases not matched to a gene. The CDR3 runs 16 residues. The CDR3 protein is CASSQDTRTSYNEQFF. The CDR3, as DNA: TGCGCCAGCAGCCAAGATACCCGGACTAGCTACAATGAGCAGTTCTTC.

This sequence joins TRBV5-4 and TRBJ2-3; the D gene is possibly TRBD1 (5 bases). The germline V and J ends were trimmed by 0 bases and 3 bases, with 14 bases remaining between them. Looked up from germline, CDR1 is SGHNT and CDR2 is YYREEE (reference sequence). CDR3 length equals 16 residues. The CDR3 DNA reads TGTGCCAGCAGCTTGGCGGCCAGGGTACTGACAGATACGCAGTATTTT. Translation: CASSLAARVLTDTQYF.

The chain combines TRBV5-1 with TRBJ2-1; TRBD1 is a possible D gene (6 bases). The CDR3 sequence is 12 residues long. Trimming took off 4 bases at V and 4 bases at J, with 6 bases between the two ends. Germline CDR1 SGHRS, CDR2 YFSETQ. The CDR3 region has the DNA TGCGCCAGCAGCGGACAGTACAATGAGCAGTTCTTC. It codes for CASSGQYNEQFF.

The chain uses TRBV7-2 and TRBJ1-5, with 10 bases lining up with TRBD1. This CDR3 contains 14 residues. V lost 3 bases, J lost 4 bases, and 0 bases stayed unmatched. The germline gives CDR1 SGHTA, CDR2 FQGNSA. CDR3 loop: CASSLGQGNQPQHF. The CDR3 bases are TGTGCCAGCAGCTTGGGACAGGGGAATCAGCCCCAGCATTTT.

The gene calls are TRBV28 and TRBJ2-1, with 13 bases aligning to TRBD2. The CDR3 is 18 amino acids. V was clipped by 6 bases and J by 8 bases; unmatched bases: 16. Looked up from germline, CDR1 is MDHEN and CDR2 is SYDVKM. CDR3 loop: CASSPWDEGTSGADEQFF. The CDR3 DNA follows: TGTGCCAGCAGCCCCTGGGACGAAGGGACTAGCGGGGCGGATGAGCAGTTCTTC.

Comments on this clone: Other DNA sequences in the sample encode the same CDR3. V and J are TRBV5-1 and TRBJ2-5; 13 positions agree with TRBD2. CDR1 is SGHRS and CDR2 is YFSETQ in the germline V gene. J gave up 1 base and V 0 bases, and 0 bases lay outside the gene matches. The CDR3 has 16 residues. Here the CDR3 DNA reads TGCGCCAGCAGCTTGGGGACTAGCGGGGGCCAAGAGACCCAGTACTTC. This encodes CASSLGTSGGQETQYF.

CDR3 nucleotide sequence: TGTGCCATCGCCGCGGGAGTAGACCCCTACGAGCAGTACTTC. Protein product: CAIAAGVDPYEQYF. V and J are TRBV24-1 and TRBJ2-7; 7 bases fit TRBD2. The V gene's germline CDR1 is KGHDR and CDR2 SFDVKD. V shed 11 bases and J 2 bases; nucleotides not matched to a gene: 11. This CDR3 is built from 14 residues.

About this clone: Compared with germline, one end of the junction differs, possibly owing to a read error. The CDR3 coding sequence is TGTGCCACCAGCAGGGCCGGGACAGGGCCTTTGCTTGATGGGTACACCTTC. This encodes CATSRAGTGPLLDGYTF. J is TRBJ1-2 and V is TRBV15, with 9 bases aligning to TRBD1. Germline CDR1 is LNHNV and CDR2 is YYDKDF (reference sequence). This CDR3 has 17 amino acids.

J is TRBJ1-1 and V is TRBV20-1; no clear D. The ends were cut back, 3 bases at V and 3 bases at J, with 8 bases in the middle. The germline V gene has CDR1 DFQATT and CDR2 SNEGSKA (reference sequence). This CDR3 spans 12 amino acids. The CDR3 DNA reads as TGCAGTGCTAGTAGAGGCGACACTGAAGCTTTCTTT. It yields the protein CSASRGDTEAFF.

Written as DNA, the CDR3 is TGTGCCAGCAGCCATACGGTTACAGGGAATGAAAAACTGTTTTTT. It encodes CASSHTVTGNEKLFF. The chain employs TRBV3-1 (or the pseudogene TRBV3-2) and TRBJ1-4, with D perhaps TRBD1 (6 bases). Germline CDR1 and CDR2: LGHDT and YNNKEL (reference sequence). V lost 3 bases, J lost 5 bases, and 13 bases lay in between. This CDR3 is built from 15 residues.

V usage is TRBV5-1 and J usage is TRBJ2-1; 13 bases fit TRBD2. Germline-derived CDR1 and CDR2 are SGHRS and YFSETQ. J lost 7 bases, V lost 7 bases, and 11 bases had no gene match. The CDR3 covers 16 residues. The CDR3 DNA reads TGCGCCAGCTGGTTAACTGGGACTAGCGGGGTGAATGAGCAGTTCTTC. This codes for CASWLTGTSGVNEQFF.

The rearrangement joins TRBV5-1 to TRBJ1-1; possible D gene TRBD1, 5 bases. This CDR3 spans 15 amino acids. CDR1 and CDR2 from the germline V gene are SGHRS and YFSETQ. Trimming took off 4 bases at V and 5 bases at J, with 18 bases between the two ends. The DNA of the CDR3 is TGCGCCAGCAGCGGTACGGAGGGGCCAGGGACTGAAGCTTTCTTT. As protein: CASSGTEGPGTEAFF.

The CDR3 reads CASSRQGNTEAFF. CDR3 sequence (DNA): TGTGCCAGCAGTAGACAGGGGAACACTGAAGCTTTCTTT. V usage is TRBV6-6 and J usage is TRBJ1-1; 7 nucleotides align to TRBD1. Looked up from germline, CDR1 is MNHNY and CDR2 is SVGAGI (reference sequence). Germline trimming cut 5 bases from V and 1 base from J; bases unmatched to any gene: 1. This CDR3 region has 13 residues.

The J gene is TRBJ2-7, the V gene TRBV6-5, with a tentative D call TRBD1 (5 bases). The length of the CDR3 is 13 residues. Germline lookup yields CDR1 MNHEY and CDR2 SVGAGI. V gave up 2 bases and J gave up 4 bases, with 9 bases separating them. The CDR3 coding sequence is TGTGCCAGCAGTTACGCAGGGCAGTACGAGCAGTACTTC. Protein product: CASSYAGQYEQYF.

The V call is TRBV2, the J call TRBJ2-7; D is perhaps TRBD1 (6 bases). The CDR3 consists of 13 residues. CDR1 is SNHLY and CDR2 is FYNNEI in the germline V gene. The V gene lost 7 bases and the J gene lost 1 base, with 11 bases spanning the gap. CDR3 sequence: CASTGQLSYEQYF. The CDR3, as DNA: TGTGCCAGCACTGGACAGCTATCCTACGAGCAGTACTTC.

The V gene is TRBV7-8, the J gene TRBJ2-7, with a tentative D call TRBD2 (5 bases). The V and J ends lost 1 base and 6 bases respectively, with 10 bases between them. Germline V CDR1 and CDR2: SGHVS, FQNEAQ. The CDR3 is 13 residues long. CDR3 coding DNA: TGTGCCAGCAGCTTAGTACGACTATCCGAGCAGTACTTC. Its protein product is CASSLVRLSEQYF.

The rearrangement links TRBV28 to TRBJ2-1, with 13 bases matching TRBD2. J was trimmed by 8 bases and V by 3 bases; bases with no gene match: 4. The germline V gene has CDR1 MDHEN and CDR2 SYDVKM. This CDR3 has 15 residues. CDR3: CASSFSGLAGDEQFF. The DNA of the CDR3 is TGTGCCAGCAGTTTTAGTGGACTAGCGGGAGATGAGCAGTTCTTC. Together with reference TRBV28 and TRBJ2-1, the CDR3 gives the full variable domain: DVKVTQSSRYLVKRTGEKVFLECVQDMDHENMFWYRQDPGLGLRLIYFSYDVKMKEKGDIPEGYSVSREKKERFSLILESASTNQTSMYLCASSFSGLAGDEQFFGPGTRLTVL.

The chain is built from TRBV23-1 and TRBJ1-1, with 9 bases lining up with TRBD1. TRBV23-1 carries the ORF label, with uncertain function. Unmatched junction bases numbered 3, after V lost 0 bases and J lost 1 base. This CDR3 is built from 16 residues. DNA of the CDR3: TGCGCCAGCAGTCAATCGACAGGGGGTTCGAACACTGAAGCTTTCTTT. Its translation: CASSQSTGGSNTEAFF.

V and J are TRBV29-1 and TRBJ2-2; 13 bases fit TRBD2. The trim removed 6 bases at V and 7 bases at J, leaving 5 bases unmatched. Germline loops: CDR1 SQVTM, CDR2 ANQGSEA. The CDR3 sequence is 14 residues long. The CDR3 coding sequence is TGCAGCGTGAGGACTAGCGGGGGCGGCGGGGAGCTGTTTTTT. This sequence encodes CSVRTSGGGGELFF.

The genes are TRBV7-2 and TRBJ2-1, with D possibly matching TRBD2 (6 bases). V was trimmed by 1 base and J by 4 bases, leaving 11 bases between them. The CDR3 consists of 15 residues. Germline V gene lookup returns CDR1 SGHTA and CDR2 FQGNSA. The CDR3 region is CASSLDGGEYNEQFF. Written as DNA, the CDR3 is TGTGCCAGCAGCTTAGATGGAGGGGAGTACAATGAGCAGTTCTTC.

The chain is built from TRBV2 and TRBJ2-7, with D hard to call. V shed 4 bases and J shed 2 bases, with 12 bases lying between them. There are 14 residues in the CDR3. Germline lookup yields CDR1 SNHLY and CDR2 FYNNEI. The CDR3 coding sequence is TGTGCCAGCAGTGTTGGCACAGATCCCTACGAGCAGTACTTC. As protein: CASSVGTDPYEQYF.